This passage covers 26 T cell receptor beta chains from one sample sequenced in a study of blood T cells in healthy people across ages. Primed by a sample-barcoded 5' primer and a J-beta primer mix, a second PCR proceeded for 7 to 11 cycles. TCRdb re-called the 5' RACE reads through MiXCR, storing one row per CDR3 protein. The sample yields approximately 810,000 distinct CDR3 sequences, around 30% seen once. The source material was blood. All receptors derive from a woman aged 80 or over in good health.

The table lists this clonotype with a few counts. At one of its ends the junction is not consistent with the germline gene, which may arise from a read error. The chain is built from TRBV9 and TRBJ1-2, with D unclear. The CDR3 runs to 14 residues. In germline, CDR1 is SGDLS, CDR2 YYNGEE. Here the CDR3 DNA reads TGTACCAGCAGCGTAGAGACCCAGAGCTATGGCTACACCTTC. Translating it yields CTSSVETQSYGYTF. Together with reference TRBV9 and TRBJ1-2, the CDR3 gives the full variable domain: DSGVTQTPKHLITATGQRVTLRCSPRSGDLSVYWYQQSLDQGLQFLIQYYNGEERAKGNILERFSAQQFPDLHSELNLSSLELGDSALYFCTSSVETQSYGYTFGSGTRLTVV.

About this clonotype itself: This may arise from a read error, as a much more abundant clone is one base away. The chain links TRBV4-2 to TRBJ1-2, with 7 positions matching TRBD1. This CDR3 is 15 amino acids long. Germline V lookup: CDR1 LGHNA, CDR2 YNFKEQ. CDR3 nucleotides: TGTGCCAACAGCCTCGACAGGGCAATTAACTATGGCTACACCTTC. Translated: CANSLDRAINYGYTF.

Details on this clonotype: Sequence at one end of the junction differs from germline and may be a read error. The chain's CDR3 is CASSWTRETQGF. CDR3 nucleotides: TGTGCCAGCAGCTGGACACGAGAGACCCAGGGCTTC. This rearrangement joins TRBV7-2 to TRBJ2-7; D is possibly TRBD1 (5 bases). This CDR3 has 12 residues. Per the germline V gene, CDR1 is SGHTA and CDR2 is FQGNSA. Supplemented by reference TRBV7-2 and TRBJ2-7, the full variable domain reads GAGVSQSPSNKVTEKGKDVELRCDPISGHTALYWYRQSLGQGLEFLIYFQGNSAPDKSGLPSDRFSAERTGGSVSTLTIQRTQQEDSAVYLCASSWTRETQGFGPGTRLTVT.

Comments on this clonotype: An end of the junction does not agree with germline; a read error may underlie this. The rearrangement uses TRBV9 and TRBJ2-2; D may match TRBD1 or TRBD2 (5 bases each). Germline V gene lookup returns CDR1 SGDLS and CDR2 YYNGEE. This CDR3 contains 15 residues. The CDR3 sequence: CASSFSVMGPGERFF. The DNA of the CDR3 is TGTGCCAGCAGCTTCAGCGTAATGGGACCCGGGGAGCGGTTTTTT.

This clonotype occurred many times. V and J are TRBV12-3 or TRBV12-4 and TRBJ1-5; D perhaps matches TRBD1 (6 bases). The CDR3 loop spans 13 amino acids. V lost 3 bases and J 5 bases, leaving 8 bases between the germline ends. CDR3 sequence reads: CASSLQGYQPQHF. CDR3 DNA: TGTGCCAGCAGTTTGCAGGGGTATCAGCCCCAGCATTTT.

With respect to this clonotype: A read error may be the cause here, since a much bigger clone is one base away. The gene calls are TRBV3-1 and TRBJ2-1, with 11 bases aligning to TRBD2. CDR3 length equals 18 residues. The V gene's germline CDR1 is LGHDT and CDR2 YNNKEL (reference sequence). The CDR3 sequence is CASSQEWDSGGAYSEQFF. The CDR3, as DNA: TGTGCCAGCAGCCAAGAGTGGGATAGCGGGGGGGCCTACAGTGAGCAGTTCTTC.

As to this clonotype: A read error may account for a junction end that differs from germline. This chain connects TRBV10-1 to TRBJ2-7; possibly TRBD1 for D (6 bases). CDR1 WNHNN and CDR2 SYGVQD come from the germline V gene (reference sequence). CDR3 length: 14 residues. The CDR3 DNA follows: TGCGCCAGCAAGAACAGGGAGTCCTACAATGAGCTGTACTTC. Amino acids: CASKNRESYNELYF.

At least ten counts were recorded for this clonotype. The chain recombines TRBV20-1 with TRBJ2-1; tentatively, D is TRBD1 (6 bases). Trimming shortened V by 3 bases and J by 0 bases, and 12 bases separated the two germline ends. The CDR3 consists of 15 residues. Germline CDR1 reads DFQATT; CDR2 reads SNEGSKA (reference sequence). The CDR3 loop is CSAREDSNSYNEQFF. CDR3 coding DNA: TGCAGTGCTAGGGAGGACAGTAACTCCTACAATGAGCAGTTCTTC.

The DNA of the CDR3 is TGCAGTGCTAGAGATTCGGGCCCCCTGAACACTGAAGCTTTCTTT. It codes for CSARDSGPLNTEAFF. The rearrangement links TRBV20-1 to TRBJ1-1; D unresolved. The V gene's germline CDR1 is DFQATT and CDR2 SNEGSKA (reference sequence). CDR3 length: 15 residues. V lost 0 bases, J lost 0 bases, and 11 bases lay in between.

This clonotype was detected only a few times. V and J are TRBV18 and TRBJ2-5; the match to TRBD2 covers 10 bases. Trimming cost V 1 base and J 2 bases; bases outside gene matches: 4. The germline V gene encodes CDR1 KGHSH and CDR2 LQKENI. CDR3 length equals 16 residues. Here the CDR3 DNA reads TGTGCCAGCTCACCACGGACTAGCGGATTACAAGAGACCCAGTACTTC. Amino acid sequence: CASSPRTSGLQETQYF.

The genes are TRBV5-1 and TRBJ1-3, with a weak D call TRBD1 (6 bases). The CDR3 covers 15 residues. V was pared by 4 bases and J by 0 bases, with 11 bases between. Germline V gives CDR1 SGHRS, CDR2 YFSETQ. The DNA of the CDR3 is TGCGCCAGCAGCCCGCCGGACAGCTCTGGAAACACCATATATTTT. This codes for CASSPPDSSGNTIYF.

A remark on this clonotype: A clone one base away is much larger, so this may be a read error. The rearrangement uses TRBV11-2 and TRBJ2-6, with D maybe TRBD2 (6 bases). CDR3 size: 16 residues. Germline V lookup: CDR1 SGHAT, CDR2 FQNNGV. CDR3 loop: CAGSPLPGAGANVLTF. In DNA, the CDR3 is TGTGCCGGCAGCCCCCTTCCGGGGGCTGGGGCCAACGTCCTGACTTTC. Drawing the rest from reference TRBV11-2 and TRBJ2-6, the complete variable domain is EAGVAQSPRYKIIEKRQSVAFWCNPISGHATLYWYQQILGQGPKLLIQFQNNGVVDDSQLPKDRFSAERLKGVDSTLKIQPAKLEDSAVYLCAGSPLPGAGANVLTFGAGSRLTVL.

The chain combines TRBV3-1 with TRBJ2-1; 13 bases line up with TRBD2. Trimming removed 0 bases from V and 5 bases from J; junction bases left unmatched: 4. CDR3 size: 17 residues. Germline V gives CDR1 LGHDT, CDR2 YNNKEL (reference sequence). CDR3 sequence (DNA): TGTGCCAGCAGCCAAGATCGGGGACTAGCGGGGAACAATGAGCAGTTCTTC. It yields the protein CASSQDRGLAGNNEQFF.

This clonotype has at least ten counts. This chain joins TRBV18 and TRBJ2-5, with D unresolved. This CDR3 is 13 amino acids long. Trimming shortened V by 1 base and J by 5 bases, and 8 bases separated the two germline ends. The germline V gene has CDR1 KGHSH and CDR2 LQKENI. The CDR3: CASSPLPRETQYF. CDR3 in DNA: TGTGCCAGCTCACCACTTCCAAGGGAGACCCAGTACTTC.

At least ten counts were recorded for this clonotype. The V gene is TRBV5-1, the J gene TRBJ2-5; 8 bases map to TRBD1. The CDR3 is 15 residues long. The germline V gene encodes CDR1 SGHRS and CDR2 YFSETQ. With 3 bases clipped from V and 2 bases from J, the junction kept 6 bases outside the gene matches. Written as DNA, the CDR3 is TGCGCCAGCAGCTCGGGGGACAGGCTACAAGAGACCCAGTACTTC. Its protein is CASSSGDRLQETQYF.

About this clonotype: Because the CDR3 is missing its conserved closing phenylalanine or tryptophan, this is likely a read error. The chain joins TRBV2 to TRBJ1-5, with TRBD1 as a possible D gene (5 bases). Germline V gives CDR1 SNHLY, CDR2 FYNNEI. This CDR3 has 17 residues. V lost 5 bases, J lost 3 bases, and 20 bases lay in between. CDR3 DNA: TGTGCCAGCAGTCCCGACCTTGCGGGGGGAGCCAATCAGCCCCAGCATTTG. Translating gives CASSPDLAGGANQPQHL.

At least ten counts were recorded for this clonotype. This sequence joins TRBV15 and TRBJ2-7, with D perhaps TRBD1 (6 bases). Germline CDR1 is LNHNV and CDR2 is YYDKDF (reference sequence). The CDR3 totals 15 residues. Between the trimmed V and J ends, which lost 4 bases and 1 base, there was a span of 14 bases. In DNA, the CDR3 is TGTGCCACCAGCATACGGGACAACGGGTCCTACGAGCAGTACTTC. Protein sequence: CATSIRDNGSYEQYF.

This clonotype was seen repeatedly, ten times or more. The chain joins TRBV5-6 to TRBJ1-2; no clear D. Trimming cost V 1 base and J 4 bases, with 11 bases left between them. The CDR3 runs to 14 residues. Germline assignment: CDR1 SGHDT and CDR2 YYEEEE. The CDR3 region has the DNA TGTGCCAGCAGCTTGACGGGGAACCTCTATGGCTACACCTTC. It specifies CASSLTGNLYGYTF.

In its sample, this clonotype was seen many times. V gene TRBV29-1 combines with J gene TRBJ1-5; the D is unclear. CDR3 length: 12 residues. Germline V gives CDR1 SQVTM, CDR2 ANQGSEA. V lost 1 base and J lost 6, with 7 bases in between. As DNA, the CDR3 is TGCAGCGTTGAAGGGAACGGTCAGCCCCAGCATTTT. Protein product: CSVEGNGQPQHF.

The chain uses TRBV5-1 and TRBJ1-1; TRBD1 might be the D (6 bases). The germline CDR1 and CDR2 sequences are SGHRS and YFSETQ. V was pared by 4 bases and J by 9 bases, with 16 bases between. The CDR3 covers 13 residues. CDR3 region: CASSVQGPAQAFF. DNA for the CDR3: TGCGCCAGCAGCGTACAGGGTCCCGCGCAAGCTTTCTTT.

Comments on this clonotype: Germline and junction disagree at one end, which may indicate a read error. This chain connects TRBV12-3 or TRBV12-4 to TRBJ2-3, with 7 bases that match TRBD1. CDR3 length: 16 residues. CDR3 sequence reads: CASSHSGQLGADAQYF. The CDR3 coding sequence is TGTGCCAGCAGTCACTCGGGACAGTTGGGCGCAGATGCGCAGTATTTT.

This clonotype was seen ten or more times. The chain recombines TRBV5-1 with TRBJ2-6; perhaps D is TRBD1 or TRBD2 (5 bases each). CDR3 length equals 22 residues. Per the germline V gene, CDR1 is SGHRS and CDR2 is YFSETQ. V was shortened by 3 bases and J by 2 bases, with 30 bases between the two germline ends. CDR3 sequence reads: CASSSRWDAKMGKSPGANVLTF. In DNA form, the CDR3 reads TGCGCCAGCAGCTCGAGGTGGGACGCAAAAATGGGAAAGAGCCCTGGGGCCAACGTCCTGACTTTC.

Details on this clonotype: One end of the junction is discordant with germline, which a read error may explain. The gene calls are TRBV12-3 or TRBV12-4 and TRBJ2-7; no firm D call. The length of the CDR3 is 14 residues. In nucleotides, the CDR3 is TGTGCCAACAGTTTGGCACGTGGTGGCTACGAGCAGTACTTC. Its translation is CANSLARGGYEQYF.

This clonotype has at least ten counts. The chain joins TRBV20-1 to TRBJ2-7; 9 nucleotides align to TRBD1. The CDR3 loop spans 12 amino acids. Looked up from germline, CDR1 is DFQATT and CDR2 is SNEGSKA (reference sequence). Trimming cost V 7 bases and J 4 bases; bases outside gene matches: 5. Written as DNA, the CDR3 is TGCAGTGTACCGGGACAGGGATACGAGCAGTACTTC. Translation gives CSVPGQGYEQYF.

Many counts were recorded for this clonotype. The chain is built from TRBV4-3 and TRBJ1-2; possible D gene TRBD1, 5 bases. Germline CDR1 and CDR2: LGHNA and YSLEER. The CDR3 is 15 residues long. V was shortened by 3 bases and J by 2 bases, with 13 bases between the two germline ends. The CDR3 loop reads CASSHTGRGNYGYTF. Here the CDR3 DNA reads TGCGCCAGCAGCCATACGGGACGGGGAAACTATGGCTACACCTTC.

CDR3 protein: CASSLGAAFEQFF. As DNA, the CDR3 is TGTGCCAGCAGCCTAGGAGCGGCGTTTGAGCAGTTCTTC. This chain joins TRBV5-6 and TRBJ2-1; a weak D match, TRBD2 (5 bases). This CDR3 comprises 13 residues. With 4 bases removed from V and 9 bases from J, the gap between germline ends came to 14 bases. Germline CDR1 is SGHDT and CDR2 is YYEEEE.